A selection of T cell receptor beta chains follows, all from one sample in a study of blood T cell repertoires in COVID-19. Produced via immunoSEQ multiplex PCR; TCRdb's table is partial and in-frame only. The table records about 100,000 clones, approximately 90% of them present only once. Sequencing was carried out using peripheral blood. The origin of the receptors is a man aged 45-65 years with active COVID-19. Each CDR3 is given with its conserved first and last residue. The D gene is left open where the match is weak.

D gene	V gene	J gene	CDR3 protein
NA	TRBV10-1	TRBJ1-1	CASSESPRSSAFF
NA	TRBV5-6	TRBJ1-6	CASSLAHRWTNSPLHF
NA	TRBV6-5	TRBJ1-1	CASSIYSGRGEAFF
TRBD1	TRBV2	TRBJ2-5	CASSYRGRSQETQYF
NA	TRBV12-3/TRBV12-4	TRBJ2-1	CASRRDFFDEQFF
NA	TRBV3-1/TRBV3-2	TRBJ2-5	CASSQGAWETQYF
NA	TRBV6-5	TRBJ2-7	CASSGRDSYEQYF
TRBD1	TRBV4-1	TRBJ1-6	CASSQVGTADNSPLHF
TRBD1	TRBV3-1/TRBV3-2	TRBJ1-5	CASSARQGANQPQHF
NA	TRBV19	TRBJ1-3	CASRPSGISGNTIYF
NA	TRBV16	TRBJ1-2	CASSQSADDYGYTF
TRBD1	TRBV6-2/TRBV6-3	TRBJ1-5	CASSYYGTDLNQPQHF
NA	TRBV2	TRBJ2-1	CASSEGRNNEQFF
TRBD2	TRBV19	TRBJ2-1	CASSIVGSGTYNEQFF
NA	TRBV9	TRBJ2-5	CASSVAGSLGGETQYF
TRBD2	TRBV4-2	TRBJ2-2	CASSQVVAGENTGELFF
NA	TRBV3-1/TRBV3-2	TRBJ1-4	CASSQDPASGGEKLFF
NA	TRBV9	TRBJ2-5	CASSRTEETQYF
TRBD2	TRBV11-3	TRBJ2-1	CASSPKRLAGKGAYNEQFF
NA	TRBV24-1	TRBJ2-6	CATSDTASSGANVLTF
TRBD2	TRBV6-5	TRBJ2-3	CASSGQAGGTDTQYF
NA	TRBV7-9	TRBJ1-2	CASSLGNRDGYTF
NA	TRBV7-8	TRBJ2-1	CASSLAVRITGNEQFF
NA	TRBV4-2	TRBJ1-5	CASSQDEGEPQHF
TRBD2	TRBV3-1/TRBV3-2	TRBJ2-1	CASSQLAGVEQFF
TRBD1	TRBV9	TRBJ2-2	CASSGPRTGRGELFF
NA	TRBV7-9	TRBJ2-5	CASSLRGNQETQYF
NA	TRBV15	TRBJ1-4	CATMGAPNEKLFF
TRBD1	TRBV9	TRBJ1-1	CASSEGQGNTEAFF
NA	TRBV4-1	TRBJ1-2	CASSQEQATNYGYTF
NA	TRBV5-4	TRBJ2-1	CASSLALQVADNEQFF
NA	TRBV16	TRBJ2-1	CASSQRQGPYNEQFF
NA	TRBV11-2	TRBJ1-3	CASSSSVRPNPGNTIYF
NA	TRBV7-2	TRBJ2-5	CASSLAVFQETQYF
TRBD1	TRBV2	TRBJ2-7	CASSEQGASYEQYF
TRBD2	TRBV9	TRBJ2-3	CASSVALAGVNTQYF
TRBD1	TRBV5-4	TRBJ1-2	CASSLRDRGNYGYTF
NA	TRBV7-8	TRBJ1-1	CASSSNRDGGTEAFF
NA	TRBV28	TRBJ1-5	CASSLVLGGPHQPQHF
TRBD1	TRBV9	TRBJ1-2	CASSSRQGGGYTF
TRBD1	TRBV7-8	TRBJ1-1	CASSFRTGGSEAFF
NA	TRBV11-3	TRBJ2-3	CASSPRITDTQYF
NA	TRBV27	TRBJ1-6	CASSLGEKFGSPLHF
NA	TRBV4-2	TRBJ2-4	CASSQDIGSGFQYF
NA	TRBV6-5	TRBJ2-3	CASSPEGADTQYF
NA	TRBV4-1	TRBJ1-2	CASSQGTHSTGGIGYTF
TRBD1	TRBV4-1	TRBJ1-1	CASSQRQGNMNTEAFF
NA	TRBV3-1/TRBV3-2	TRBJ1-1	CASAETPRGTEAFF
NA	TRBV6-5	TRBJ1-3	CASSYNRGNTIYF
TRBD1	TRBV20-1	TRBJ2-1	CSASELRTGRNEQFF
TRBD2	TRBV30	TRBJ2-1	CAWSVLSGGSYNEQFF